This passage covers 22 T cell receptor beta chains from one sample sequenced in a study of graft-versus-host responses after intestinal transplantation. These TCRs are of unknown antigen specificity. The method was immunoSEQ multiplex PCR; TCRdb's version includes in-frame clones alone and lacks a portion of them. Here the sample spans 90,000 to 130,000 clones, around 95% being singletons. Sequencing was performed on unstimulated CD8+ T cells sorted from spleen or lymph node cells, taken before intestinal transplant. These receptors were taken from a human donor who received an intestinal transplant.

The rearrangement uses TRBV11-2 and TRBJ2-2; the D gene could be TRBD1 or TRBD2 (5 bases each). The CDR3 runs 15 residues. Trimming stripped 5 bases from V and 9 bases from J, with 19 bases between. Per germline, CDR1 SGHAT and CDR2 FQNNGV. This chain's CDR3 is CASSPGAWGPRELFF. For the CDR3, the DNA is TGTGCCAGCAGCCCCGGTGCTTGGGGACCCCGGGAGCTGTTTTTT.

V gene TRBV13 combines with J gene TRBJ1-1; 11 bases are a match to TRBD1. With 5 bases clipped from V and 5 bases from J, the junction kept 4 bases outside the gene matches. The germline V gene encodes CDR1 PRHDT and CDR2 FYEKMQ (reference sequence). The CDR3 has 14 residues. CDR3 nucleotides: TGTGCCAGCAGCAGTAGGGACAGGGGGACTGAAGCTTTCTTT. Amino acids: CASSSRDRGTEAFF.

The chain is built from TRBV4-2 and TRBJ2-3; D call uncertain. The CDR3 is 15 residues long. The ends were cut back, 1 base at V and 5 bases at J, with 13 bases in the middle. CDR1 is LGHNA, CDR2 YNFKEQ, per germline. CDR3 coding DNA: TGTGCCAGCAGCCAAGGAGAGCGATTTGTAGATACGCAGTATTTT. The encoded protein is CASSQGERFVDTQYF.

V and J are TRBV29-1 and TRBJ2-7, with 7 nucleotides matching TRBD1. V trimming: 7 bases; J trimming: 0 bases; junction bases outside the gene matches: 6. The CDR3 totals 13 residues. Germline loops: CDR1 SQVTM, CDR2 ANQGSEA. The CDR3: CSADRAGSYEQYF. For the CDR3, the DNA is TGCAGCGCTGACAGGGCGGGCTCCTACGAGCAGTACTTC.

The chain carries TRBV27 and TRBJ1-5, with TRBD1 identical over 7 bases. The CDR3 has 15 amino acids. V lost 0 bases, J lost 4 bases, and 3 bases stayed unmatched. CDR1 MNHEY and CDR2 SMNVEV come from the germline V gene (reference sequence). The CDR3 here is CASSLSTGVNQPQHF. The CDR3 region has the DNA TGTGCCAGCAGTTTATCAACAGGGGTGAATCAGCCCCAGCATTTT.

The gene calls are TRBV27 and TRBJ1-1; D perhaps matches TRBD1 (5 bases). This CDR3 is 14 amino acids long. Trimming shortened V by 3 bases and J by 2 bases, and 10 bases separated the two germline ends. Looked up from germline, CDR1 is MNHEY and CDR2 is SMNVEV (reference sequence). The CDR3 nucleotides read TGTGCCAGCAGTTTTTCGGGGCCCAACACTGAAGCTTTCTTT. Translating it yields CASSFSGPNTEAFF.

This clone occurred once. The chain uses TRBV19 and TRBJ2-1; TRBD2 matches 13 bases. The CDR3 contains 15 residues. V lost 7 bases, J lost 3 bases, and 3 bases stayed unmatched. Germline V CDR1 and CDR2: LNHDA, SQIVND (reference sequence). CDR3 nucleotide sequence: TGTGCCAGTACTCGACTAGCGGGAGGCTACAATGAGCAGTTCTTC. Amino acid sequence: CASTRLAGGYNEQFF.

The V call is TRBV4-1, the J call TRBJ1-5; 9 nucleotides agree with TRBD1. Germline V lookup: CDR1 MGHRA, CDR2 YSYEKL. V lost 4 bases to trimming and J lost 7 bases; unmatched junction nucleotides: 5. The CDR3 has 14 amino acids. The DNA of the CDR3 is TGCGCCAGCAGCCTACAGGGGGCTGAACAGCCCCAGCATTTT. It specifies CASSLQGAEQPQHF.

In the case of this clone: Other nucleotide sequences from this sample produce the same CDR3. The chain uses TRBV9 and TRBJ1-5; D call uncertain. The CDR3 extends over 14 amino acids. Trimming took off 0 bases at V and 1 base at J, with 5 bases between the two ends. Germline CDR1 is SGDLS and CDR2 is YYNGEE. CDR3 region: CASSVGVSNQPQHF. The CDR3 DNA follows: TGTGCCAGCAGCGTAGGGGTCAGCAATCAGCCCCAGCATTTT. Supplemented by reference TRBV9 and TRBJ1-5, the full variable domain reads DSGVTQTPKHLITATGQRVTLRCSPRSGDLSVYWYQQSLDQGLQFLIQYYNGEERAKGNILERFSAQQFPDLHSELNLSSLELGDSALYFCASSVGVSNQPQHFGDGTRLSIL.

The chain carries TRBV27 and TRBJ1-5; D is unclear. There are 13 residues in the CDR3. Deletions cut 5 bases from V and 6 bases from J, with 11 bases between. CDR1 MNHEY and CDR2 SMNVEV come from the germline V gene (reference sequence). CDR3 in DNA: TGTGCCAGCAGTCCCGAAGCCCTTCAGCCCCAGCATTTT. Translation gives CASSPEALQPQHF.

V usage is TRBV2 and J usage is TRBJ1-3, with TRBD1 identical over 10 bases. CDR1 is SNHLY and CDR2 is FYNNEI in the germline V gene. The V and J ends lost 6 bases and 4 bases, in that order; junction bases with no gene match: 6. CDR3 size: 15 residues. The CDR3 DNA follows: TGTGCCAGCAGAACGACAGGGGGCGCCGGAAACACCATATATTTT. This translates into CASRTTGGAGNTIYF.

The V and J genes are TRBV7-8 and TRBJ2-1, with TRBD2 matching over 12 bases. This CDR3 contains 16 residues. The V segment lost 5 bases and the J segment 4 bases; nucleotides outside the gene matches: 6. Germline CDR1 is SGHVS and CDR2 is FQNEAQ. The CDR3 loop reads CASSPRTSGKYNEQFF. CDR3 bases: TGTGCCAGCAGCCCACGGACTAGCGGGAAATACAATGAGCAGTTCTTC. Supplemented by reference TRBV7-8 and TRBJ2-1, the full variable domain reads GAGVSQSPRYKVAKRGQDVALRCDPISGHVSLFWYQQALGQGPEFLTYFQNEAQLDKSGLPSDRFFAERPEGSVSTLKIQRTQQEDSAVYLCASSPRTSGKYNEQFFGPGTRLTVL.

The chain has TRBV19 and TRBJ1-2, with a weak D call TRBD1 (5 bases). The CDR3 length is 14 residues. Per germline, CDR1 LNHDA and CDR2 SQIVND (reference sequence). V was trimmed by 4 bases and J by 3 bases, leaving 12 bases between them. CDR3 sequence (DNA): TGTGCCAGTAGTAGGTCGGAGGGACACTATGGCTACACCTTC. This gives the protein CASSRSEGHYGYTF.

This clone was counted a few times. This sequence joins TRBV19 and TRBJ1-1, with D possibly TRBD1 on 5 matching bases. Germline V gene lookup returns CDR1 LNHDA and CDR2 SQIVND (reference sequence). Between the trimmed V and J ends, which lost 6 bases and 7 bases, there was a span of 12 bases. The CDR3 extends over 12 amino acids. The CDR3 region is CASSTSTVEAFF. The CDR3 DNA sequence: TGTGCCAGTAGCACATCGACAGTTGAAGCTTTCTTT.

The chain combines TRBV14 with TRBJ2-6; D remains ambiguous. Germline loops: CDR1 SGHDN, CDR2 FVKESK. The V and J ends lost 6 bases and 0 bases respectively, with 3 bases between them. The CDR3 is 13 residues long. This CDR3 is CASSYSGANVLTF. The CDR3 DNA is TGTGCCAGCAGTTACTCTGGGGCCAACGTCCTGACTTTC.

The chain has TRBV30 and TRBJ2-7; D perhaps matches TRBD1 (6 bases). The CDR3 extends over 12 amino acids. Germline V gives CDR1 GTSNPN, CDR2 SVGIG (reference sequence). The V gene lost 0 bases and the J gene lost 6 bases, with 9 bases spanning the gap. The CDR3 spells CAWSVKGVEQYF. CDR3 coding DNA: TGTGCCTGGAGTGTAAAGGGGGTCGAGCAGTACTTC.

The chain has TRBV10-3 and TRBJ2-1, with D unresolved. This CDR3 has 14 amino acids. V was clipped by 0 bases and J by 6 bases, with 9 bases between them. CDR1 ENHRY and CDR2 SYGVKD come from the germline V gene. The CDR3 reads CAISESEGVNEQFF. In DNA form, the CDR3 reads TGTGCCATCAGTGAGTCCGAAGGAGTCAATGAGCAGTTCTTC.

The rearrangement links TRBV28 to TRBJ2-7, with 14 bases matching TRBD2. The CDR3 runs to 15 residues. Germline CDR1 and CDR2: MDHEN and SYDVKM. V gave up 3 bases and J gave up 3 bases; unmatched junction bases: 1. The CDR3 loop reads CASSLGLAGVYEQYF. The CDR3 DNA sequence: TGTGCCAGCAGTTTGGGACTAGCGGGAGTCTACGAGCAGTACTTC.

The genes are TRBV9 and TRBJ2-7; perhaps TRBD1 as D (5 bases). From germline, CDR1 is SGDLS and CDR2 YYNGEE. The V and J ends lost 5 bases and 1 base respectively, with 10 bases between them. The CDR3 loop spans 13 amino acids. The CDR3 is CASRSAGSYEQYF. For the CDR3, the DNA is TGTGCCAGCAGGTCCGCAGGGTCCTACGAGCAGTACTTC. Full variable domain (remainder filled in from reference TRBV9 and TRBJ2-7): DSGVTQTPKHLITATGQRVTLRCSPRSGDLSVYWYQQSLDQGLQFLIQYYNGEERAKGNILERFSAQQFPDLHSELNLSSLELGDSALYFCASRSAGSYEQYFGPGTRLTVT.

The CDR3 DNA sequence: TGCGCCAGCAGCCCCGTCTGGGGGCGGGAGACCCAGTACTTC. Its translation is CASSPVWGRETQYF. J is TRBJ2-5 and V is TRBV5-1; TRBD1 might be the D (6 bases). The CDR3 contains 14 residues. CDR1 SGHRS and CDR2 YFSETQ come from the germline V gene. Trimming pared 4 bases from V and 5 bases from J, leaving 15 bases between.

This sequence joins TRBV13 and TRBJ2-1, with TRBD1 identical over 7 bases. Germline trimming cut 6 bases from V and 2 bases from J; bases unmatched to any gene: 7. CDR3 size: 15 residues. CDR1 and CDR2 from the germline V gene are PRHDT and FYEKMQ (reference sequence). The DNA for the CDR3 is TGTGCCAGCAGGGATAGACAGGGACCCTACAATGAGCAGTTCTTC. Amino acids: CASRDRQGPYNEQFF.

This chain uses TRBV9 with TRBJ2-1; TRBD2 matches at 12 bases. CDR1 and CDR2 (germline): SGDLS, YYNGEE. V dropped 2 bases and J dropped 7; count of bases not matched to a gene: 1. The length of the CDR3 is 14 residues. This CDR3 reads CASSVTSGSNEQFF. The CDR3 bases are TGTGCCAGCAGCGTGACTAGCGGGAGTAATGAGCAGTTCTTC. Using reference TRBV9 and TRBJ2-1 for the parts outside the CDR3, the full variable domain is DSGVTQTPKHLITATGQRVTLRCSPRSGDLSVYWYQQSLDQGLQFLIQYYNGEERAKGNILERFSAQQFPDLHSELNLSSLELGDSALYFCASSVTSGSNEQFFGPGTRLTVL.